This is a list of T cell receptor beta chains from one sample in a study of T cell changes during pregnancy in multiple sclerosis. TCRdb's copy holds only in-frame clones and misses some; the assay was immunoSEQ multiplex PCR. The sample has around 75,000 clones, 94% seen once; the top ten hold more than 0.12%. The sample was CD4+ T cells from peripheral blood mononuclear cells, taken after pregnancy. The receptors stem from a female donor with multiple sclerosis, enrolled in a pregnancy study. The CDR3 runs from the conserved cysteine through the conserved F or W. Each record gives: clone size, J gene, V gene, D gene, CDR3 DNA, CDR3 protein. D genes are given only for firm matches. Only some rows state a clone size, as once, few, many or a class for expanded clones.

>NA|TRBJ2-1|TRBV5-6|NA
TGTGCCAGCAGCTTCGGCCAGGGGTGGAATGAGCAGTTCTTC
CASSFGQGWNEQFF
>NA|TRBJ2-7|TRBV5-1|TRBD2
TGCGCCAGCAGGCGCGTCTGGGGGGCTGTTAGCGGGAGCTCCTACGAGCAGTACTTC
CASRRVWGAVSGSSYEQYF
>once|TRBJ2-7|TRBV19|NA
TGTGCCAGCAGTCGCACGACAGGCTCCTACGAGCAGTACTTC
CASSRTTGSYEQYF
>NA|TRBJ1-3|TRBV5-1|TRBD1
TGCGCCAGCAGCTTGGTGGGACAGGGCTCCGGCTCTGGAAACACCATATATTTT
CASSLVGQGSGSGNTIYF
>once|TRBJ2-1|TRBV29-1|NA
TGCAGCGTTGGGCTAGCGATCCACAATGAGCAGTTCTTC
CSVGLAIHNEQFF
>NA|TRBJ2-3|TRBV7-2|NA
TGTGCCAGCAGCTTAGGGAGGGCCGCAGATACGCAGTATTTT
CASSLGRAADTQYF
>NA|TRBJ2-7|TRBV30|TRBD1
TGTGCCTGGAGTACCGGACAGGGGGCCTACGAGCAGTACTTC
CAWSTGQGAYEQYF
>NA|TRBJ2-1|TRBV4-2|NA
TGTGCCAGCAGCCAAGAGGCAGGGCTGCGCGGAGGGGTTCATGAGCAGTTCTTC
CASSQEAGLRGGVHEQFF
>NA|TRBJ2-2|TRBV19|NA
TGTGCCAGTAGTATAAGCGGCGGTACCGGGGAGCTGTTTTTT
CASSISGGTGELFF
>NA|TRBJ2-7|TRBV19|TRBD1
TGTGCCAGAAAGAACAGGGGATTAGGCTACGAGCAGTACTTC
CARKNRGLGYEQYF
>once|TRBJ2-1|TRBV7-8|TRBD1
TGTGCCAGCAGCCTTCCAGGGGGTTTGGACAATGAGCAGTTCTTC
CASSLPGGLDNEQFF
>NA|TRBJ1-5|TRBV28|NA
TGTGCCTGCAGTAGGGGGAATCAGCCCCAGCATTTT
CACSRGNQPQHF
>NA|TRBJ2-3|TRBV4-3|TRBD2
TGCGCCAGCAGCCCTCGGACTAGCGGGAGGGCGACAGATACGCAGTATTTT
CASSPRTSGRATDTQYF
>once|TRBJ2-1|TRBV11-3|TRBD2
TGTGCCAGCAGCGAGGGGACTAGCGGGATCAGTGATGAGCAGTTCTTC
CASSEGTSGISDEQFF
>once|TRBJ2-2|TRBV19|NA
TGTGCCAGCCTGGGGCTAATGGGGACCGGGGAGCTGTTTTTT
CASLGLMGTGELFF
>NA|TRBJ1-1|TRBV4-3|NA
TGCGCCAGCAGCCAAGGAACTAGGAACTGGTACACTGAAGCTTTCTTT
CASSQGTRNWYTEAFF
>once|TRBJ2-5|TRBV6-5|NA
TGTGCCAGCGGCAGGGTGGGGCAGCAAGAGACCCAGTACTTC
CASGRVGQQETQYF
>NA|TRBJ2-4|TRBV6-5|TRBD1
TGTGCCAGCAGTTACGGGACAGGGGCCAAAAACATTCAGTACTTC
CASSYGTGAKNIQYF
>NA|TRBJ1-1|TRBV7-9|TRBD1
TGTGCCAGCAGCTTGGAAGGACAGGGAGACACTGAAGCTTTCTTT
CASSLEGQGDTEAFF
>NA|TRBJ2-7|TRBV18|TRBD1
TGTGCCAGCTCACCTTCCGGGACAGGGACGGGCGAGCAGTACTTC
CASSPSGTGTGEQYF
>once|TRBJ1-3|TRBV18|TRBD1
TGTGCCAGCTCACCGGGACAGGGGAAGCACACCATATATTTT
CASSPGQGKHTIYF
>NA|TRBJ2-7|TRBV28|NA
TGTGCCAGCATAAGGGACAATTTAGGTGGCGAGCAGTACTTC
CASIRDNLGGEQYF
>NA|TRBJ2-1|TRBV19|TRBD2
TGTGCCAGTAGTGTTCCTAGCGGGAGGGGAGGCAATGAGCAGTTCTTC
CASSVPSGRGGNEQFF
>once|TRBJ2-3|TRBV30|NA
TGTGCCTGGAGTGTAGGCGGCCGTTGGTCGGCCGATACGCAGTATTTT
CAWSVGGRWSADTQYF
>once|TRBJ2-7|TRBV5-7|TRBD1
TGTGCCAGCAGCGACAGGGGCTACGAGCAGTACTTC
CASSDRGYEQYF
>once|TRBJ2-3|TRBV19|TRBD2
TGTGCCAGTAGTATGACTAGCGGGGCGAGCACAGATACGCAGTATTTT
CASSMTSGASTDTQYF
>NA|TRBJ2-7|TRBV27|NA
TGTGCCAGCAGTTCTCCGGGCAGGGGGGAGTACGAGCAGTACTTC
CASSSPGRGEYEQYF
>once|TRBJ2-7|TRBV4-2|NA
TGTGCCAGCAGCCCCACTTTTACGACACTTGGTTCCTACGAGCAGTACTTC
CASSPTFTTLGSYEQYF
>NA|TRBJ2-7|TRBV7-9|NA
TGTGCCAGCAGCTTCGACAGTCTTCCCTACGAGCAGTACTTC
CASSFDSLPYEQYF
>NA|TRBJ2-3|TRBV28|NA
TGTGCCACCCGGGACTCATTCCATTCGGGGGATACGCAGTATTTT
CATRDSFHSGDTQYF
>NA|TRBJ1-5|TRBV6-5|TRBD1
TGTGCCAGCAGGCAGGGGGCGCGGGGTCAGCCCCAGCATTTT
CASRQGARGQPQHF
>NA|TRBJ1-2|TRBV29-1|NA
TGCAGCGTTGAGAGGGCCGGTGGCTACACCTTC
CSVERAGGYTF
>NA|TRBJ1-4|TRBV7-9|TRBD1
TGTGCCAGCAGCTTAGGGGACAGGGAAAGGGAAAAACTGTTTTTT
CASSLGDREREKLFF
>NA|TRBJ2-2|TRBV6-5|NA
TGTGCCAGCAGTTACCAGGGCTTGAACACCGGGGAGCTGTTTTTT
CASSYQGLNTGELFF
>once|TRBJ1-1|TRBV5-1|NA
TGCGCCAGCAGCTTGGCGGGGGGGGCGGTGAACACTGAAGCTTTCTTT
CASSLAGGAVNTEAFF
>NA|TRBJ2-7|TRBV11-2|NA
TGTGCCAGCAGCTTAGATACAGGGCTCTACGAGCAGTACTTC
CASSLDTGLYEQYF
>NA|TRBJ1-2|TRBV7-2|NA
TGTGCCAGCAGCTTAGGCGCCACCTCTAACTATGGCTACACCTTC
CASSLGATSNYGYTF
>few|TRBJ1-2|TRBV14|NA
TGTGCCAGCAGCCAAGATCTCGGCGGGGGGCGTACCTTC
CASSQDLGGGRTF
>NA|TRBJ2-7|TRBV6-6|NA
TGTGCCAGCAGTTACTCGACGGGTCTAAGCTCCTACGAGCAGTACTTC
CASSYSTGLSSYEQYF
>NA|TRBJ1-5|TRBV6-6|NA
TGTGCCAGCAGTTACGCGTGGCAGGGAAGTCAGCCCCAGCATTTT
CASSYAWQGSQPQHF
>NA|TRBJ2-1|TRBV2|TRBD1
TGTGCCAGCATTCCGGGACAGGTATACAATGAGCAGTTCTTC
CASIPGQVYNEQFF
>NA|TRBJ1-5|TRBV28|NA
TGTGCCAGCAGTCGACCGGGCAGGGGAGTTAGGAATCAGCCCCAGCATTTT
CASSRPGRGVRNQPQHF
>NA|TRBJ2-7|TRBV28|TRBD2
TGTGCCAGCAGGACCTCCAAAGCGGGAGATTTCGACGAGCAGTACTTC
CASRTSKAGDFDEQYF
>NA|TRBJ1-1|TRBV5-1|TRBD1
TGCGCCAGCAGCTTTGTCCCGGGACAGGGCCTGAACACTGAAGCTTTCTTT
CASSFVPGQGLNTEAFF
>NA|TRBJ2-7|TRBV28|TRBD1
TGTGCCAGCAGTACCCGACAGGGGGCATTTTACGAGCAGTACTTC
CASSTRQGAFYEQYF
>NA|TRBJ2-6|TRBV5-4|NA
TGTGCCAGCAGCCGGACGGGGGGCACTGGGGCCAACGTCCTGACTTTC
CASSRTGGTGANVLTF
>NA|TRBJ2-7|TRBV9|NA
TGTGCCAGCAGCGTAAATGGCGGAGGGTACAAGCAGTACTTC
CASSVNGGGYKQYF
>once|TRBJ2-1|TRBV6-6|NA
TGTGCCAGCACCCCGCTCCGGCTAGTTCTCGATGAGCAGTTCTTC
CASTPLRLVLDEQFF
>NA|TRBJ2-2|TRBV7-2|TRBD2
TGTGCCAGCAGCCCCGCCCGACTAGCGTCCGGGGAGCTGTTTTTT
CASSPARLASGELFF
>NA|TRBJ2-3|TRBV10-3|TRBD2
TGTGCCATCAGCTTGACTAGCGGTAGCACAGATACGCAGTATTTT
CAISLTSGSTDTQYF